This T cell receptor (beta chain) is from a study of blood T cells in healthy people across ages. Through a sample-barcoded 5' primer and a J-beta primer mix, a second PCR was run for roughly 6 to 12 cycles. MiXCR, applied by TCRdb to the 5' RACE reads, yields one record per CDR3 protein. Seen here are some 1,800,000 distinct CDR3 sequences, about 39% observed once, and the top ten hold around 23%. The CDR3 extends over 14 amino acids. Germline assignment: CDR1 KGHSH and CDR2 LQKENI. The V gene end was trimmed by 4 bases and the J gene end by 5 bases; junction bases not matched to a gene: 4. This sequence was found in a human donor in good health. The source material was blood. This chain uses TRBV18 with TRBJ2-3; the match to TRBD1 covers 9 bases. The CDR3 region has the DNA TGTGCCAGCTCACTACGGACAGGGGAAGATACGCAGTATTTT. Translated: CASSLRTGEDTQYF.